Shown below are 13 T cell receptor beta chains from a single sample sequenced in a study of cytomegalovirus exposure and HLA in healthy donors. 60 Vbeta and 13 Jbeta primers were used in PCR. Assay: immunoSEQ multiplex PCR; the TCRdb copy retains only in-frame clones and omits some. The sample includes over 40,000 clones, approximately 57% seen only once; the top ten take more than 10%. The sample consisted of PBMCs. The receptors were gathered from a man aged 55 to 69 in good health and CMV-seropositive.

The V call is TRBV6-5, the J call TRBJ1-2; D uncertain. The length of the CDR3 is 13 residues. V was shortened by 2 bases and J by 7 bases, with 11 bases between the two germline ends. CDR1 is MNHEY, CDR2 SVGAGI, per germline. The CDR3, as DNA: TGTGCCAGCAGTTACACTCCCCAATCTGGCTACACCTTC. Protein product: CASSYTPQSGYTF.

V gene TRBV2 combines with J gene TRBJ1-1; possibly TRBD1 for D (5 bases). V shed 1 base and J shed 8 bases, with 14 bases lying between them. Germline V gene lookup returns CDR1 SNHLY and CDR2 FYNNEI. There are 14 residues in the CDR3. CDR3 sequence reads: CASSEDRAGREAFF. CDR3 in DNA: TGTGCCAGCAGTGAAGATCGGGCAGGGCGAGAAGCTTTCTTT. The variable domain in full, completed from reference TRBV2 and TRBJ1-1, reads EPEVTQTPSHQVTQMGQEVILRCVPISNHLYFYWYRQILGQKVEFLVSFYNNEISEKSEIFDDQFSVERPDGSNFTLKIRSTKLEDSAMYFCASSEDRAGREAFFGQGTRLTVV.

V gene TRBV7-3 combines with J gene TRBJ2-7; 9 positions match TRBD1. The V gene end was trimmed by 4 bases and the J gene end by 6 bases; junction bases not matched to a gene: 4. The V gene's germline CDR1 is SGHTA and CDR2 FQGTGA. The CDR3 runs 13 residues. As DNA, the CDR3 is TGTGCCAGCAGCTCTACAGGGGGCAGCGAGCAGTACTTC. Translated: CASSSTGGSEQYF.

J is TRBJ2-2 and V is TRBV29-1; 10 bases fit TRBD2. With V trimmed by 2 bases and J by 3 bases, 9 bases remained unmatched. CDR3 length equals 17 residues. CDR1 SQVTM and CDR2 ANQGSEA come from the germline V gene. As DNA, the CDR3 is TGCAGCGTTGAAAGGCTAGCGGGAGTCTCGGACACCGGGGAGCTGTTTTTT. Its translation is CSVERLAGVSDTGELFF.

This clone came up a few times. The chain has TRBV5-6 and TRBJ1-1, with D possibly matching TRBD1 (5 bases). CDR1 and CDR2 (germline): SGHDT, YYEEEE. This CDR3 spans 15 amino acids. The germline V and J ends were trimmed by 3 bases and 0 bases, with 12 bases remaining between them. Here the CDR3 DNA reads TGTGCCAGCAGCTCTCAGGGACTGGTGAACACTGAAGCTTTCTTT. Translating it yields CASSSQGLVNTEAFF.

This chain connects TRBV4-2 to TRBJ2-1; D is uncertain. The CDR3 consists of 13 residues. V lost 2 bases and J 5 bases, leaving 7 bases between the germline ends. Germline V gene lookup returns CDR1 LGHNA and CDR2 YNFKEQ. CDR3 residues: CASSQSQNNEQFF. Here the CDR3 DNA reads TGTGCCAGCAGCCAAAGTCAGAACAATGAGCAGTTCTTC.

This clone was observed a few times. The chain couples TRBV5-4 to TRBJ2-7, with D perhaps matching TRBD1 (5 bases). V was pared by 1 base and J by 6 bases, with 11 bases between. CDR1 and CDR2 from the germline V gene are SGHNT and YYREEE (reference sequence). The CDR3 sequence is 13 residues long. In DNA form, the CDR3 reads TGTGCCAGCAGCTTGACAGGTGGCTTCGAGCAGTACTTC. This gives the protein CASSLTGGFEQYF.

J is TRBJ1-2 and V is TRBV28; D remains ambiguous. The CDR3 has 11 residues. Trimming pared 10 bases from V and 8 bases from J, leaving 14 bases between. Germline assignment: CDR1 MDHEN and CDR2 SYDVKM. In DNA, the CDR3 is TGTGCCACCGCGCCGCCCTTCGGCTACACCTTC. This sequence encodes CATAPPFGYTF.

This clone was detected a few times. The CDR3 DNA sequence: TGTGCCAGCAGCATAGGGGTTCAAGAGACCCAGTACTTC. This gives the protein CASSIGVQETQYF. The chain links TRBV5-5 to TRBJ2-5; possible D gene TRBD1, 5 bases. Germline V CDR1 and CDR2: SGHKS, YYEKEE (reference sequence). V was trimmed by 4 bases and J by 2 bases, leaving 9 bases between them. This CDR3 has 13 amino acids.

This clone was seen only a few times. The chain's CDR3 is CASSQGGLAGDLFGTDTQYF. The CDR3 DNA reads as TGCGCCAGCAGCCAAGGCGGACTAGCGGGAGATTTGTTCGGCACAGATACGCAGTATTTT. This rearrangement joins TRBV4-3 to TRBJ2-3; 13 nucleotides align to TRBD2. Germline CDR1 LGHNA, CDR2 YSLEER. Trimming removed 1 base from V and 1 base from J; junction bases left unmatched: 11. The CDR3 is 20 amino acids.

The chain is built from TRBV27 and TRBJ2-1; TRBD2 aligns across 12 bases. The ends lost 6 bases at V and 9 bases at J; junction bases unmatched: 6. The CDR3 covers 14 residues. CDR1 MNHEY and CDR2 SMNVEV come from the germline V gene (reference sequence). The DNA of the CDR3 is TGTGCCAGCAGACTGCTAGCGGGAGGGCCTGAGCAGTTCTTC. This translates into CASRLLAGGPEQFF.

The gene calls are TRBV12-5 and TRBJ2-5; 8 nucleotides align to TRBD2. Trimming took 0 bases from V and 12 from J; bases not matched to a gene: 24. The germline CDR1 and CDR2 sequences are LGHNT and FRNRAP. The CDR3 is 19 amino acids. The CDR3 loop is CASGLVVDGETSVKAAEYF. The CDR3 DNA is TGTGCTAGTGGTTTGGTAGTGGATGGCGAGACTAGCGTAAAGGCCGCCGAGTACTTC. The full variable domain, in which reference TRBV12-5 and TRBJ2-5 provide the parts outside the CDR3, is DARVTQTPRHKVTEMGQEVTMRCQPILGHNTVFWYRQTMMQGLELLAYFRNRAPLDDSGMPKDRFSAEMPDATLATLKIQPSEPRDSAVYFCASGLVVDGETSVKAAEYFGPGTRLLVL.

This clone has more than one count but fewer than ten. CDR3 sequence reads: CASQGQGGEQFF. The DNA for the CDR3 is TGTGCCAGCCAGGGACAGGGCGGTGAGCAGTTCTTC. The gene calls are TRBV28 and TRBJ2-1, with TRBD1 identical over 9 bases. The CDR3 runs 12 residues. Per the germline V gene, CDR1 is MDHEN and CDR2 is SYDVKM. After removal of 8 bases from V and 9 bases from J, the junction contained 5 bases not matched to a gene. Variable domain in full (rest from reference TRBV28 and TRBJ2-1): DVKVTQSSRYLVKRTGEKVFLECVQDMDHENMFWYRQDPGLGLRLIYFSYDVKMKEKGDIPEGYSVSREKKERFSLILESASTNQTSMYLCASQGQGGEQFFGPGTRLTVL.